These 9 T cell receptor beta chains share one sample of origin, sequenced in a study of shared clonotypes between healthy human individuals. Assay: immunoSEQ multiplex PCR; the TCRdb copy retains only in-frame clones and omits some. The data show 660,000 or so clones, approximately 96% seen once. Naivety among CD8 cells was defined by CD45RO negativity and positive CCR7 selection, thereby excluding terminally differentiated effector memory CD45RA+ cells. The sample taken for sequencing was naive CD8+ T cells sorted from blood. The receptors stem from a woman aged 25-40 years in good health.

This rearrangement joins TRBV30 to TRBJ2-7; no clear D gene. The CDR3 runs to 13 residues. CDR1 is GTSNPN and CDR2 is SVGIG in the germline V gene (reference sequence). Trimming shortened V by 3 bases and J by 2 bases, and 11 bases separated the two germline ends. CDR3 amino acids: CAWSLSLTYEQYF. The CDR3 coding sequence is TGTGCCTGGAGCCTTTCTCTAACCTACGAGCAGTACTTC.

This clone was seen a few times. The same CDR3 can be traced to other DNA sequences in this sample. The chain has TRBV2 and TRBJ2-1; the D is unclear. V was clipped by 6 bases and J by 3 bases, with 6 bases between them. CDR1 SNHLY and CDR2 FYNNEI come from the germline V gene. CDR3 length: 12 amino acids. CDR3: CASSDGYNEQFF. CDR3 DNA: TGTGCCAGCAGCGACGGCTACAATGAGCAGTTCTTC.

The chain joins TRBV5-4 to TRBJ2-3, with TRBD1 matching over 10 bases. There are 16 residues in the CDR3. The V and J ends lost 1 base and 4 bases, in that order; junction bases with no gene match: 6. Germline loops: CDR1 SGHNT, CDR2 YYREEE (reference sequence). The CDR3 spells CASSLSGTGDPDTQYF. CDR3 nucleotides: TGTGCCAGCAGCTTGTCCGGGACAGGGGATCCAGATACGCAGTATTTT.

The V and J genes are TRBV14 and TRBJ1-4; D perhaps matches TRBD1 (5 bases). CDR1 is SGHDN and CDR2 is FVKESK in the germline V gene. Trimming removed 6 bases from V and 8 bases from J, with 16 bases in between. The CDR3 sequence is 14 residues long. The CDR3 is CASSPGLGIEKLFF. The CDR3 region has the DNA TGTGCCAGCAGTCCGGGACTCGGAATCGAAAAACTGTTTTTT.

The J gene is TRBJ2-7, the V gene TRBV5-5; D possibly uses TRBD1 or TRBD2 (5 bases each). From germline, CDR1 is SGHKS and CDR2 YYEKEE (reference sequence). The CDR3 extends over 13 amino acids. Trimming pared 4 bases from V and 2 bases from J, leaving 10 bases between. The CDR3 region has the DNA TGTGCCAGCAGCCGGGGCCAGACCTACGAGCAGTACTTC. This encodes CASSRGQTYEQYF.

The V gene is TRBV27, the J gene TRBJ2-7; maybe TRBD1 (6 bases). CDR1 and CDR2 from the germline V gene are MNHEY and SMNVEV (reference sequence). V lost 2 bases, J lost 3 bases, and 17 bases lay in between. This CDR3 has 16 amino acids. The CDR3 is CASSLEPQGDYYEQYF. The CDR3 nucleotides read TGTGCCAGCAGTTTAGAACCACAGGGTGACTACTACGAGCAGTACTTC.

The chain combines TRBV25-1 with TRBJ2-7; the D gene could be TRBD1 or TRBD2 (5 bases each). There are 15 residues in the CDR3. The V gene's germline CDR1 is MGHDK and CDR2 SYGVNS. V was trimmed by 4 bases and J by 5 bases, leaving 18 bases between them. CDR3 sequence reads: CASSGGAPSWDEQYF. The CDR3 coding sequence is TGTGCCAGCAGTGGAGGGGCCCCCTCGTGGGACGAGCAGTACTTC.

The rearrangement links TRBV7-6 to TRBJ2-1; 11 bases align to TRBD2. V lost 4 bases and J lost 3; bases outside the gene matches: 5. Germline assignment: CDR1 SGHVS and CDR2 FNYEAQ. The CDR3 sequence is 16 residues long. The CDR3 spells CASSSTLAGDYNEQFF. Here the CDR3 DNA reads TGTGCCAGCAGCTCAACACTAGCGGGAGACTACAATGAGCAGTTCTTC. The full variable domain, completed using reference TRBV7-6 and TRBJ2-1, is GAGVSQSPRYKVTKRGQDVALRCDPISGHVSLYWYRQALGQGPEFLTYFNYEAQQDKSGLPNDRFSAERPEGSISTLTIQRTEQRDSAMYRCASSSTLAGDYNEQFFGPGTRLTVL.

The V call is TRBV29-1, the J call TRBJ1-2; D gene uncertain. V shed 4 bases and J shed 2 bases, with 5 bases lying between them. The CDR3 loop spans 11 amino acids. Per germline, CDR1 SQVTM and CDR2 ANQGSEA. CDR3 amino acids: CSVGTNYGYTF. The CDR3 bases are TGCAGCGTTGGGACGAACTATGGCTACACCTTC. Looking up the rest from reference TRBV29-1 and TRBJ1-2 gives the full variable domain: SAVISQKPSRDICQRGTSLTIQCQVDSQVTMMFWYRQQPGQSLTLIATANQGSEATYESGFVIDKFPISRPNLTFSTLTVSNMSPEDSSIYLCSVGTNYGYTFGSGTRLTVV.